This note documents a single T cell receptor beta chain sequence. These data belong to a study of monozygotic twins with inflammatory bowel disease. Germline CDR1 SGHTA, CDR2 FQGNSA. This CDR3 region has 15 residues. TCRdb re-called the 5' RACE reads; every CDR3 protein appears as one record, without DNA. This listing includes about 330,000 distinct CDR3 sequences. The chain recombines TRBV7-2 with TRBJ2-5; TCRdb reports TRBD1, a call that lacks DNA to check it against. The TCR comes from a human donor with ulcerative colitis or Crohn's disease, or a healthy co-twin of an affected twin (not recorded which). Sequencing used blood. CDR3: CASSSQGTGKETQYF.